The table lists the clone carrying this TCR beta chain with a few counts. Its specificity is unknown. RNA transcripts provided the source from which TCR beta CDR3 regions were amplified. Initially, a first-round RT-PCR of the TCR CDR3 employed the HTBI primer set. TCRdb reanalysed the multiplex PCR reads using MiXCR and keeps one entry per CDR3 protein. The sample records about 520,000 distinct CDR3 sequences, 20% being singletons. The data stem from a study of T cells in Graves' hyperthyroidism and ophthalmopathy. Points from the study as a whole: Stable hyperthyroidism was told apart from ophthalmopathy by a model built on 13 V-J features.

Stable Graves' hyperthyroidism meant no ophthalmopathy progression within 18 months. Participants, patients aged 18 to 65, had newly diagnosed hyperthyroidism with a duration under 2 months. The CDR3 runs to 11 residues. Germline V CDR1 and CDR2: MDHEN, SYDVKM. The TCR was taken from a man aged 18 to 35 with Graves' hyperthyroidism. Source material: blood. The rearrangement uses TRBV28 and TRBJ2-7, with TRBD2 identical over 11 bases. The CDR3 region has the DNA TGTGCTAGCGGGGGGGCGGGGGAGCAGTACTTC. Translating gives CASGGAGEQYF.